This T cell receptor (beta chain) appears in the sequencing data of a study of chemoradiotherapy in HPV16-positive cancers. Using immunoSEQ multiplex PCR, the repertoire was profiled, and TCRdb retains in-frame clones only, with some absent. The sample yields fewer than 16,000 clones, 60% to 85% seen once. Repeated repertoire sampling spanned the course of chemoradiotherapy. This clone was seen a handful of times. The receptor comes from a human donor with HPV-associated anogenital cancer. This material was obtained from a patient who underwent chemoradiotherapy.

CDR3 bases: TGCAGCGCCGAAAACAGGGAGGGAACTGAAGCTTTCTTT. As protein: CSAENREGTEAFF. The rearrangement joins TRBV29-1 to TRBJ1-1, with a possible D match to TRBD1 (6 bases). The length of the CDR3 is 13 residues. The ends were cut back, 7 bases at V and 5 bases at J, with 17 bases in the middle. The germline V gene has CDR1 SQVTM and CDR2 ANQGSEA.